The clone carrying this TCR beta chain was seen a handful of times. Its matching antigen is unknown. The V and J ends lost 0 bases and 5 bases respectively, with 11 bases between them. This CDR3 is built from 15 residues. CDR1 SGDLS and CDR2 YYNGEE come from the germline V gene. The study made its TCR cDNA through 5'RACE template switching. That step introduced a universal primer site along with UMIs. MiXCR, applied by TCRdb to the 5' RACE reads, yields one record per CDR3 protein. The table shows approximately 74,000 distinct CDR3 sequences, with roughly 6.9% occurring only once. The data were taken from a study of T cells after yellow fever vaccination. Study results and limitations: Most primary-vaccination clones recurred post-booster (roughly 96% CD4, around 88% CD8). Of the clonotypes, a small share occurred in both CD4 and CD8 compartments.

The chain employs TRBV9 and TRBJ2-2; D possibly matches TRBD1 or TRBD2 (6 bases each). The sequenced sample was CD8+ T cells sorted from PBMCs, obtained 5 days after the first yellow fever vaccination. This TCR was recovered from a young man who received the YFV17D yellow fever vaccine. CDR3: CASSVGGASTGELFF. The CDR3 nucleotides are TGTGCCAGCAGCGTAGGGGGGGCGTCGACCGGGGAGCTGTTTTTT.